What follows are 8 T cell receptor beta chains derived from one specimen sequenced in a study of T cells in localized non-small cell lung cancer. Repertoires were generated with immunoSEQ multiplex PCR, while TCRdb's copy carries only in-frame clones and drops some. The table records 27,000 or so clones, around four fifths of them present only once. The starting material was peripheral blood, obtained before any cancer treatment. The receptors derive from a woman aged 40 to 75 with stage I lung adenocarcinoma.

This clone was seen only once. This CDR3 is CASSFLAGPTRYQETQYF. CDR3 nucleotides: TGTGCCAGCAGCTTCTTAGCGGGGCCTACCCGGTACCAAGAGACCCAGTACTTC. This chain links TRBV7-9 with TRBJ2-5; TRBD2 agrees at 8 bases. The CDR3 length is 18 residues. Germline V lookup: CDR1 SEHNR, CDR2 FQNEAQ (reference sequence). With 3 bases clipped from V and 0 bases from J, the junction kept 12 bases outside the gene matches.

The gene calls are TRBV6-4 and TRBJ1-5; D may be TRBD1 (5 bases). Germline V gene lookup returns CDR1 MRHNA and CDR2 SNTAGT. The length of the CDR3 is 16 residues. V lost 2 bases and J 4 bases, leaving 15 bases between the germline ends. In nucleotides, the CDR3 is TGTGCCAGCAGTGACGGGAAGACAGTTCCAAATCAGCCCCAGCATTTT. Protein product: CASSDGKTVPNQPQHF.

The CDR3 nucleotides are TGTGCCAGCAGCTTTCTAGCGGGGTCTATCAATGAGCAGTTCTTC. It translates to CASSFLAGSINEQFF. V usage is TRBV7-3 and J usage is TRBJ2-1; 9 bases align to TRBD2. Looked up from germline, CDR1 is SGHTA and CDR2 is FQGTGA. This CDR3 has 15 residues. Losses at the gene ends were 3 bases for V and 6 bases for J; bases not matched to a gene: 6.

A few counts support this clone. The chain is built from TRBV19 and TRBJ1-6; D gene unclear. V lost 5 bases, J lost 8 bases, and 7 bases lay in between. The length of the CDR3 is 12 residues. In germline, CDR1 is LNHDA, CDR2 SQIVND (reference sequence). The CDR3: CASSFDHSPLHF. The CDR3, as DNA: TGTGCCAGTAGTTTCGACCATTCACCCCTCCACTTT.

The V gene is TRBV7-9, the J gene TRBJ2-7, with D hard to call. Deletions cut 1 base from V and 5 bases from J, with 3 bases between. CDR1 is SEHNR and CDR2 is FQNEAQ in the germline V gene (reference sequence). The CDR3 has 11 residues. CDR3 in DNA: TGTGCCAGCAGCTTAGTAGACGAGCAGTACTTC. This encodes CASSLVDEQYF. Complete variable domain (other parts from reference TRBV7-9 and TRBJ2-7): DTGVSQNPRHKITKRGQNVTFRCDPISEHNRLYWYRQTLGQGPEFLTYFQNEAQLEKSRLLSDRFSAERPKGSFSTLEIQRTEQGDSAMYLCASSLVDEQYFGPGTRLTVT.

The chain combines TRBV2 with TRBJ2-7; tentatively, D is TRBD1 or TRBD2 (5 bases each). Trimming removed 2 bases from V and 5 bases from J, with 13 bases in between. The length of the CDR3 is 14 residues. Looked up from germline, CDR1 is SNHLY and CDR2 is FYNNEI. DNA of the CDR3: TGTGCCAGCAGTGAACCCGGGACGGCTAACGAGCAGTACTTC. It codes for CASSEPGTANEQYF.

The chain uses TRBV2 and TRBJ2-2; D is possibly TRBD1 (6 bases). Germline V gives CDR1 SNHLY, CDR2 FYNNEI. CDR3 length: 15 residues. Trimming removed 4 bases at V and 7 bases at J, with 16 bases between. The CDR3 bases are TGTGCCAGCAGTGCCTCCGGGACAACTGGCGGGGAGCTGTTTTTT. Its translation is CASSASGTTGGELFF.

The rearrangement uses TRBV10-3 and TRBJ1-5; D is unresolved. In germline, CDR1 is ENHRY, CDR2 SYGVKD. The CDR3 has 15 residues. The germline V and J ends were trimmed by 4 bases and 6 bases, with 16 bases remaining between them. CDR3 amino acids: CAISARISDSQPQHF. CDR3 sequence (DNA): TGTGCCATCAGTGCGAGGATTTCGGATAGTCAGCCCCAGCATTTT.